The source of this T cell receptor (beta chain) is a study of blood T cell repertoires in COVID-19. Study-level information: Acute-phase and convalescent COVID-19 samples originated in the United States, Italy and Spain. Sources were T cells, B-cell-depleted T cells, or PBMCs; the material itself was cDNA or gDNA.

V was clipped by 4 bases and J by 0 bases; unmatched bases: 9. The CDR3 is 16 amino acids. CDR1 is MNHEY and CDR2 is SMNVEV in the germline V gene (reference sequence). As processed by the authors: Researchers report that nucleated cell counts were estimated from reference gene primer amplification. Here immunoSEQ multiplex PCR was the method, and the copy in TCRdb shows in-frame clones only, minus some. V and J calls and clone size are given by that table; D and trimming were obtained from the DNA. The sample shows about 120,000 clones, roughly 80% of them seen only once. Sequencing used peripheral blood. The receptor's source is a man aged 25-40 years with acute or convalescent COVID-19. The chain recombines TRBV27 with TRBJ2-7; TRBD1 matches 7 bases. The DNA of the CDR3 is TGTGCCAGCAGTTCTTCCGGTACAGGGGACTCCTACGAGCAGTACTTC. Translated: CASSSSGTGDSYEQYF.